This T cell receptor beta chain was found in a study of regulatory T cells in long-lasting Graves disease. Noted time point: newly diagnosed GD, antithyroid drugs for less than 3 months. Preparation of the TCR library used RNA extracted from PBMCs. Combining iRepertoire HTBI primers with Arm-PCR of CDR3 regions, the authors built TCR beta libraries. Using its own MiXCR run on the multiplex PCR reads, TCRdb lists one record per CDR3 protein. In the table there are about 350,000 distinct CDR3 sequences, around 15% of which are singletons. A further study also used this sample, focusing on T cells in Graves' hyperthyroidism and ophthalmopathy.

The sequencing used peripheral blood mononuclear cells (PBMCs), collected at new diagnosis, from a patient treated with antithyroid drugs. This clonotype was obtained from a middle-aged man with Graves disease.

CDR3 region: CSPYHRGEETQYF. The CDR3 bases are TGCAGTCCATATCATCGGGGGGAGGAGACCCAGTACTTC. The chain joins TRBV20-1 to TRBJ2-5, with TRBD2 identical over 7 bases. CDR1 is DFQATT, CDR2 SNEGSKA, per germline (reference sequence). Trimming removed 8 bases from V and 5 bases from J; junction bases left unmatched: 11. The CDR3 covers 13 residues.